This section outlines one TCR beta chain sequence together with its context. Its antigen is as yet unknown. This CDR3 contains 16 residues. Trimming at V came to 5 bases and at J to 6 bases, leaving 14 bases not matched to a gene. Germline CDR1 SGHVS, CDR2 FNYEAQ. The TCR library protocol was used to attach unique molecular identifiers. These identifiers were attached to individual cDNA molecules. Using its own MiXCR run on the 5' RACE reads, TCRdb lists one record per CDR3 protein. This table holds roughly 120,000 distinct CDR3 sequences, under 15% found once. The data stem from a study of early T cells in non-severe SARS-CoV-2 infection. Across the whole study: Chains were not paired, and sequencing was done on bulk RNA from unsorted whole blood. Findings and caveats of the study: Reliance on VDJdb matching favored anti-spike CD8 responses; private and CD4 specificities were missed.

This receptor was identified in an adult who was a healthcare worker with PCR-confirmed SARS-CoV-2 infection or an uninfected control (not recorded which). The sequenced sample consisted of whole blood. V is TRBV7-6 and J is TRBJ2-3; TRBD2 matches 7 bases. CDR3 sequence (DNA): TGTGCCAGCAGCCAGCCAGGACTAGGAGGGACGGATACGCAGTATTTT. Amino acid sequence: CASSQPGLGGTDTQYF. Combining the CDR3 with reference TRBV7-6 and TRBJ2-3 gives the whole variable domain GAGVSQSPRYKVTKRGQDVALRCDPISGHVSLYWYRQALGQGPEFLTYFNYEAQQDKSGLPNDRFSAERPEGSISTLTIQRTEQRDSAMYRCASSQPGLGGTDTQYFGPGTRLTVL.